This T cell receptor beta chain was found in a study of blood T cell repertoires in COVID-19. The V gene end was trimmed by 6 bases and the J gene end by 6 bases; junction bases not matched to a gene: 10. This CDR3 spans 14 amino acids. Germline assignment: CDR1 MNHEY and CDR2 SVGAGI. Here immunoSEQ multiplex PCR was the method, and the copy in TCRdb shows in-frame clones only, minus some. The sample contains about 350,000 clones, roughly 90% of which appear only once. This chain joins TRBV6-5 and TRBJ2-7; 8 bases line up with TRBD1. Material: PBMCs or T cells enriched from blood (not recorded which). The TCR sequence derives from a woman aged 25 to 45 who had been exposed to COVID-19. The CDR3, as DNA: TGTGCCAGCAGGAACTCACGGACAGGGCTCGAGCAGTACTTC. Translating gives CASRNSRTGLEQYF.